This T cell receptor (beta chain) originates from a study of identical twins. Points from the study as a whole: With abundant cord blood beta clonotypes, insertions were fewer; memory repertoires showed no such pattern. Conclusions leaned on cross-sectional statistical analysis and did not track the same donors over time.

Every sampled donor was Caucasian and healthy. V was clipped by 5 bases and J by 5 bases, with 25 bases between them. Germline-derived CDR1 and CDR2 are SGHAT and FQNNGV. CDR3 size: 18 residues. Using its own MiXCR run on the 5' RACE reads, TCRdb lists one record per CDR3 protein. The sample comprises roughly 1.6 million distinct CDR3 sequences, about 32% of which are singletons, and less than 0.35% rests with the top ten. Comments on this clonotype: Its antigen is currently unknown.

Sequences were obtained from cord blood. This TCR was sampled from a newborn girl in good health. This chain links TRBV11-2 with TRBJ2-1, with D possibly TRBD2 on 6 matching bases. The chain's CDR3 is CASSLRTLQDYKHNEQFF. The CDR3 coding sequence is TGTGCCAGCAGCCTCCGGACCCTTCAGGACTATAAGCACAATGAGCAGTTCTTC.